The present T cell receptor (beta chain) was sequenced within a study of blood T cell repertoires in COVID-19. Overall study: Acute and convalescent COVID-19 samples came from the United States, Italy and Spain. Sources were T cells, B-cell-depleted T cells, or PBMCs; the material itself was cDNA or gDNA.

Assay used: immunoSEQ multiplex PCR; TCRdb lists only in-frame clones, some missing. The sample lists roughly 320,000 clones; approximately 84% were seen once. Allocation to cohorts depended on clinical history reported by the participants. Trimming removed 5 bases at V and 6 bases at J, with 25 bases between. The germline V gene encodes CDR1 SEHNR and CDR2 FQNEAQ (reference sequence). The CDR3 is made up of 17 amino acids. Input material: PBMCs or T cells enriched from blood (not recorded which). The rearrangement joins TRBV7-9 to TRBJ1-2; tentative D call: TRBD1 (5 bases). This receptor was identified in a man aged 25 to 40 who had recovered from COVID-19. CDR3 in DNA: TGTGCCAGCAGCAAGGAAGGGGCAGGTGCCGATGTAAATGGCTACACCTTC. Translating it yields CASSKEGAGADVNGYTF.